The 10 T cell receptor beta chains in this list originate from one sample, sequenced in a study of blood T cell repertoires in COVID-19. Only in-frame clones appear in the TCRdb table, and some are missing; sequencing was by immunoSEQ multiplex PCR. The sample carries about 370,000 clones, over 75% recorded once. Sequencing was performed on peripheral blood. Receptors originate from a woman in her 30s with COVID-19, enrolled during active disease.

The chain carries TRBV6-2 or TRBV6-3 and TRBJ2-2; 7 bases fit TRBD2. CDR3 size: 17 residues. Losses at the gene ends were 0 bases for V and 4 bases for J; bases not matched to a gene: 8. Germline lookup yields CDR1 MNHEY and CDR2 SVGEGT. CDR3 nucleotide sequence: TGTGCCAGCAGTTACTCGAGCAGGACTAGTCCCACCGGGGAGCTGTTTTTT. Protein sequence: CASSYSSRTSPTGELFF.

The V call is TRBV19, the J call TRBJ2-7, with 7 nucleotides matching TRBD2. Germline values: CDR1 LNHDA, CDR2 SQIVND (reference sequence). The CDR3 contains 15 residues. After removal of 4 bases from V and 0 bases from J, the junction contained 6 bases not matched to a gene. The CDR3, as DNA: TGTGCCAGTAGTAAGGGACTACCCCCCTCCTACGAGCAGTACTTC. This translates into CASSKGLPPSYEQYF.

The chain is built from TRBV5-1 and TRBJ1-4, with TRBD1 matching 8 bases. CDR3 length equals 15 residues. Germline V CDR1 and CDR2: SGHRS, YFSETQ. J lost 7 bases, V lost 0 bases, and 5 bases had no gene match. The CDR3 DNA sequence: TGCGCCAGCAGCTTGGCCCAGGGGGCGAGTGAAAAACTGTTTTTT. Translating gives CASSLAQGASEKLFF.

DNA for the CDR3: TGCGCCAGCCAAACGGGTTACAATGAGCAGTTCTTC. It translates to CASQTGYNEQFF. The rearrangement joins TRBV10-2 to TRBJ2-1; D is unclear. With 8 bases removed from V and 4 bases from J, the gap between germline ends came to 9 bases. The germline V gene encodes CDR1 WSHSY and CDR2 SAAADI. This CDR3 is 12 amino acids long.

The chain has TRBV6-4 and TRBJ2-7; 8 bases match TRBD2. In germline, CDR1 is MRHNA, CDR2 SNTAGT. The J segment lost 7 bases and the V segment lost 4 bases, leaving 15 bases of the junction unmatched. The CDR3 is made up of 16 amino acids. The CDR3 DNA reads as TGTGCCAGCAGTGTACCCGGGACTAGACGGGCGGGGGAGCAGTACTTC. This translates into CASSVPGTRRAGEQYF.

V usage is TRBV24-1 and J usage is TRBJ2-3; D might be TRBD2 (5 bases). The CDR3 totals 17 residues. Trimming pared 3 bases from V and 2 bases from J, leaving 17 bases between. Per germline, CDR1 KGHDR and CDR2 SFDVKD. The CDR3 reads CATSDPYGPGITDTQYF. CDR3 sequence (DNA): TGTGCCACCAGTGATCCCTATGGACCCGGGATCACAGATACGCAGTATTTT.

The sample holds a few counts of this clone. This chain joins TRBV29-1 and TRBJ1-1; D ambiguous. Between the trimmed V and J ends, which lost 4 bases and 1 base, there was a span of 10 bases. Germline CDR1 and CDR2: SQVTM and ANQGSEA. CDR3 length: 13 residues. The CDR3 loop is CSVVVQANTEAFF. In DNA form, the CDR3 reads TGCAGCGTTGTCGTGCAGGCGAACACTGAAGCTTTCTTT.

V is TRBV11-2 and J is TRBJ2-5, with TRBD2 as a possible D gene (6 bases). V was pared by 0 bases and J by 5 bases, with 13 bases between. Germline V lookup: CDR1 SGHAT, CDR2 FQNNGV. CDR3 size: 15 residues. The CDR3 nucleotides read TGTGCCAGCAGCTTAGATCTGGGGGGAGTGGAGACCCAGTACTTC. Residues: CASSLDLGGVETQYF. The full variable domain, its missing parts supplied by reference TRBV11-2 and TRBJ2-5, is EAGVAQSPRYKIIEKRQSVAFWCNPISGHATLYWYQQILGQGPKLLIQFQNNGVVDDSQLPKDRFSAERLKGVDSTLKIQPAKLEDSAVYLCASSLDLGGVETQYFGPGTRLLVL.

This sequence joins TRBV21-1 and TRBJ1-6; TRBD1, the table's D call, lacks a check against the DNA. TRBV21-1 is annotated as a pseudogene. There are 16 residues in the CDR3. The CDR3 bases are TGTGCCAGCATCCAACGACAAGCTTCCGATAATTCACCCCTCCACTTT. Translating gives CASIQRQASDNSPLHF.

The chain links TRBV6-5 to TRBJ2-3; perhaps TRBD2 as D (6 bases). This CDR3 is 14 amino acids long. Germline-derived CDR1 and CDR2 are MNHEY and SVGAGI. The CDR3 DNA reads as TGTGCGTCGTCCCGGGGGATTGCGACAGATACGCAGTATTTT. It specifies CASSRGIATDTQYF.